The clone carrying this TCR beta chain was counted a few times. The target antigen is unknown. MiXCR, applied by TCRdb to the 5' RACE reads, yields one record per CDR3 protein. The data contain hundreds of thousands of distinct CDR3 sequences, 10% to 15% of them singletons. The sample comes from a study of CD8 T cells in ankylosing spondylitis. The study's findings and limits: It appeared that ankylosing spondylitis blood was characterized by a TCR beta motif of about 8 highly homologous variants. Clones linked to disease were reported to show significant enrichment in matched ankylosing spondylitis synovial fluid. Past studies reported some motif variants in reactive arthritis synovial fluid and blood.

Germline loops: CDR1 SGHDT, CDR2 YYEEEE. Trimming removed 5 bases at V and 3 bases at J, with 9 bases between. The CDR3 has 12 amino acids. The receptor was isolated from a male donor with ankylosing spondylitis. The specimen was blood, either unsorted or a sorted T cell fraction (not recorded which). The chain is built from TRBV5-6 and TRBJ2-7, with D unresolved. The DNA of the CDR3 is TGTGCCAGCAGTCTGGATAACTACGAGCAGTACGTC. Its protein is CASSLDNYEQYV.